A selection of T cell receptor beta chains follows, all from one sample in a study of T-cell reconstitution after alpha-beta-depleted transplantation in children. MiXCR was run by TCRdb on the PCR reads, yielding one entry per CDR3 protein. The repertoire holds tens of thousands of distinct CDR3 sequences, with about 6.2% as singletons. Material: PBMCs, mostly from graft donor cells, obtained 180 days after TCRalphabeta/CD19-depleted stem cell transplant. These receptors were obtained from a male patient under 18 who had a stem cell transplant for acute myeloid leukemia, so the T cells may come from the graft donor. Each CDR3 is given without its conserved first and last residue. Clone size, where shown, is once, few, many, or a class for clones that have expanded.

TRBJ2-4 | many | TRBV7-9 | ASSKGQTENIQY
TRBJ1-5 | many | TRBV3-1 | ASSPGTANQPQH
TRBJ1-1 | many | TRBV5-1 | ASSFGQSEAF
TRBJ1-6 | many | TRBV7-9 | ASSPGQGGNSPLH
TRBJ2-1 | NA | TRBV19 | ASRAGLNEQF
TRBJ2-2 | many | TRBV20-1 | SARDTGGKNTGELF
TRBJ2-3 | many | TRBV20-1 | SAPGLPSDTQY
TRBJ1-5 | many | TRBV19 | ASSIGRGSNQPQH
TRBJ1-1 | many | TRBV10-3 | AIQKGGSDTEAF
TRBJ1-2 | many | TRBV18 | ASSPPGSWTSYGYT
TRBJ1-2 | many | TRBV6-5 | ASSYFPTRGHYGYT
TRBJ2-5 | few | TRBV27 | ASSFGGTHRKTQY
TRBJ1-3 | many | TRBV5-4 | ASSLQGPSGNTIY
TRBJ2-5 | many | TRBV29-1 | SVATGSRETQY
TRBJ2-3 | many | TRBV14 | ASSQYLYTDTQY
TRBJ2-1 | many | TRBV9 | ASSVVSSGGNEQF
TRBJ1-1 | NA | TRBV2 | ASSEAMNTEAF
TRBJ1-3 | many | TRBV7-9 | ASSFYRVRSGNTIY
TRBJ2-6 | many | TRBV9 | ASTRPGGSGANVLT
TRBJ1-5 | many | TRBV6-2/TRBV6-3 | ASSLARDNQPQH
TRBJ1-1 | many | TRBV28 | ASTLPERTAYTEAF
TRBJ1-4 | many | TRBV6-5 | ASSYSVPGKSTNEKLF
TRBJ1-1 | NA | TRBV28 | ASSSWRSDTEAF
TRBJ1-5 | many | TRBV20-1 | SARPPGSLEPQH
TRBJ2-4 | many | TRBV6-2/TRBV6-3 | ASRDGALAKNIQY
TRBJ2-2 | many | TRBV24-1 | ATSDFAGLAGVNTGELF
TRBJ2-6 | many | TRBV11-1 | AGRYPGANVLT
TRBJ2-7 | many | TRBV28 | ASSFPTGLHYEQY
TRBJ2-4 | many | TRBV24-1 | ATQVRRENIQY
TRBJ2-3 | many | TRBV3-1 | ASSQAKRASTDTQY
TRBJ1-1 | many | TRBV6-5 | ASNPGGNTEAF
TRBJ2-7 | many | TRBV6-2/TRBV6-3 | ASSYFAGGVEQY
TRBJ2-1 | many | TRBV4-3 | ASSQPLRDYTYNEQF
TRBJ1-1 | many | TRBV4-3 | ASSQEAGTRRTEAF
TRBJ2-3 | NA | TRBV5-4 | ASSLVPRAGGTDTQY
TRBJ1-5 | many | TRBV6-5 | ASSYPAGGRADNQPQH
TRBJ2-1 | many | TRBV6-2/TRBV6-3 | ASSPDGRAGEQF
TRBJ1-1 | many | TRBV20-1 | SATLQALGTEAF
TRBJ2-5 | many | TRBV28 | ATPQETQY
TRBJ2-2 | many | TRBV24-1 | ATSDRAGLAGGNTGELF